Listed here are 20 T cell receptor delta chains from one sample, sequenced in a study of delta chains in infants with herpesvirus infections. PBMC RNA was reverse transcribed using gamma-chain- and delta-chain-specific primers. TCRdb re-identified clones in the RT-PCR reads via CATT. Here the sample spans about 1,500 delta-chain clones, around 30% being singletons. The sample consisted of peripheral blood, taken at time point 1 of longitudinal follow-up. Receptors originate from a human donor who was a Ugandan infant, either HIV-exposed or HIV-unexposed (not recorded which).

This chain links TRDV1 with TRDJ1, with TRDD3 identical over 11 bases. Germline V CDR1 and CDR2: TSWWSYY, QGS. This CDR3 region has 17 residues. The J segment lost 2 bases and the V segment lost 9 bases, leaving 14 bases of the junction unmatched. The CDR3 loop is CALQGIVLGDNTDKLIF. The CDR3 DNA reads TGTGCTCTACAAGGAATCGTACTGGGGGATAATACCGATAAACTCATCTTT.

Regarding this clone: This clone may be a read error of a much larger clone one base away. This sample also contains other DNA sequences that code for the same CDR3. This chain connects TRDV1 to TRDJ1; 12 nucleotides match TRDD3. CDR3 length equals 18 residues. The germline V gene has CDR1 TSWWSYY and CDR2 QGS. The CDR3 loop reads CALGDFLPFILGDTKLIF. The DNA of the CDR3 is TGTGCTCTTGGGGATTTCCTACCCTTTATACTGGGGGATACCAAACTCATCTTC.

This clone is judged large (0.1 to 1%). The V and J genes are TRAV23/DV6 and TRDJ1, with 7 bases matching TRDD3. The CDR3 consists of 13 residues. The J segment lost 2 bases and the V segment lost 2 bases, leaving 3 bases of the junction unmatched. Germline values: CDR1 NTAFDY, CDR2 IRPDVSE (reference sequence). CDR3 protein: CAARPWGTDKLIF. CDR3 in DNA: TGTGCAGCAAGGCCCTGGGGGACCGATAAACTCATCTTT.

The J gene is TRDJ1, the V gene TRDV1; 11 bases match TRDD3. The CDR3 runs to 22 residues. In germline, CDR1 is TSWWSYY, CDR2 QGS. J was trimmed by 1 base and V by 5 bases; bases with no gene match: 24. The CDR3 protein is CALGSNKRPSFLGDTSTDKLIF. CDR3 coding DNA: TGTGCTCTTGGGTCAAATAAGCGCCCTTCCTTTCTGGGGGATACATCCACCGATAAACTCATCTTT.

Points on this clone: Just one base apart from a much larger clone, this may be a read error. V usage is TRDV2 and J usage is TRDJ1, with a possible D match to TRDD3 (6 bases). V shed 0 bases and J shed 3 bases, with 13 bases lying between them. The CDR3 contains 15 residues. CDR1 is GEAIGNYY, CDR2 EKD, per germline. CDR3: CACDTWGVRADKLIF. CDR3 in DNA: TGTGCCTGTGACACCTGGGGGGTACGCGCCGATAAACTCATCTTT.

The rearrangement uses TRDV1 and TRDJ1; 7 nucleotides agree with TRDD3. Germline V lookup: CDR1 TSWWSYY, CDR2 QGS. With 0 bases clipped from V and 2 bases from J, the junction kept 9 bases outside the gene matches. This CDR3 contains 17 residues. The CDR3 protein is CALGELEEDTRTDKLIF. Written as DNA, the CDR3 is TGTGCTCTTGGGGAACTAGAGGAGGATACGAGAACCGATAAACTCATCTTT.

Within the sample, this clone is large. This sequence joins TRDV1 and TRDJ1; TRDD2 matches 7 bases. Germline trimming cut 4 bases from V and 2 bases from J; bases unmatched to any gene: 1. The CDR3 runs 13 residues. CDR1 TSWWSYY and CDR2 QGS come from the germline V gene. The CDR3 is CALGALPTDKLIF. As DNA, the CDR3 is TGTGCTCTTGGGGCCCTTCCTACCGATAAACTCATCTTT.

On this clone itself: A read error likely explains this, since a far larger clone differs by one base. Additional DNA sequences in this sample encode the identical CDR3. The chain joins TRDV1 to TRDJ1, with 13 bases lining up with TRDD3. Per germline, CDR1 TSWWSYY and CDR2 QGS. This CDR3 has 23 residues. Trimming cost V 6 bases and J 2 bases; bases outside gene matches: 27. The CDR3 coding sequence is TGTGCTCTTGGCGTCGATCGGCGTCCTCCGTTGTACTGGGGGATACGTAGGACCGATAAACTCATCTTT. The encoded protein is CALGVDRRPPLYWGIRRTDKLIF.

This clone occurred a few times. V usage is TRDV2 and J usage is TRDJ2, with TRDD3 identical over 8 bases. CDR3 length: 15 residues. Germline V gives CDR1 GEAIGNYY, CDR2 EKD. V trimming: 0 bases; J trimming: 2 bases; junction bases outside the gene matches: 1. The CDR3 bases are TGTGCCTGTGACACCGGGGGGATATTGACAGCACAACTCTTCTTT. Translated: CACDTGGILTAQLFF.

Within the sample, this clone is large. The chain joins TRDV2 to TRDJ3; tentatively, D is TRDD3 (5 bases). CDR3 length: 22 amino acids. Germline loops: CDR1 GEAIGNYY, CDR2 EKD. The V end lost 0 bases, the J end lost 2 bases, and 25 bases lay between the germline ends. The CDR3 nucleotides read TGTGCCTGTGACACCGAGTCCGTGGGTATACTGGACGGCCCCTGGGACACCCGACAGATGTTTTTC. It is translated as CACDTESVGILDGPWDTRQMFF.

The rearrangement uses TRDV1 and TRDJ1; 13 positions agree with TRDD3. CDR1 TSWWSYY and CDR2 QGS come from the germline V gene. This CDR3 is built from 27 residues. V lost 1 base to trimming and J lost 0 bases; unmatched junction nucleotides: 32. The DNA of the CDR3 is TGTGCTCTTGGGGAACCCAAGGATACCAACAAGGAGCCTTCCCACTGGGGGATACGCCAGTACACCGATAAACTCATCTTT. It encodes CALGEPKDTNKEPSHWGIRQYTDKLIF.

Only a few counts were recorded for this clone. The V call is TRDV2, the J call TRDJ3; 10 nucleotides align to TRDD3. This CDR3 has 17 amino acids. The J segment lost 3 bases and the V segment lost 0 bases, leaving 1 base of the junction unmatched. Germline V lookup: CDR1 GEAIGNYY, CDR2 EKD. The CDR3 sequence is CACDTAGGYWDTRQMFF. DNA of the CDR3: TGTGCCTGTGACACCGCTGGGGGATACTGGGACACCCGACAGATGTTTTTC.

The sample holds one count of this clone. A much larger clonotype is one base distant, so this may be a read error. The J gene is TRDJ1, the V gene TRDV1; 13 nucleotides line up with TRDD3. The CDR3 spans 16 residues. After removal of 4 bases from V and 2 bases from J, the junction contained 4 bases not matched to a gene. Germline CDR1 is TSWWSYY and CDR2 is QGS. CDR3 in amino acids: CALGAHWGIRTDKLIF. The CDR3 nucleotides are TGTGCTCTTGGGGCTCACTGGGGGATACGAACCGATAAACTCATCTTT.

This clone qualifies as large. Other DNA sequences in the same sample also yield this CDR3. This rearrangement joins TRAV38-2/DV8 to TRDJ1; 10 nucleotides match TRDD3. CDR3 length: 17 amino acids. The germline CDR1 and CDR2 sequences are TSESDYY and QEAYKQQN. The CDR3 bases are TGTGCCTTATTACTTCCCCATTACTGGGGGATGAGTGATAAACTCATCTTT. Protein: CALLLPHYWGMSDKLIF.

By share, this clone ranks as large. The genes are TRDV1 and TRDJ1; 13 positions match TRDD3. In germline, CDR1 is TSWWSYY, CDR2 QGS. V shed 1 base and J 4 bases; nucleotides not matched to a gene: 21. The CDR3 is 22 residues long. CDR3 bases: TGTGCTCTTGGGGAACGACAACCCCGTACACCGGTACTGGGGGATACGAGCGATAAACTCATCTTT. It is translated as CALGERQPRTPVLGDTSDKLIF.

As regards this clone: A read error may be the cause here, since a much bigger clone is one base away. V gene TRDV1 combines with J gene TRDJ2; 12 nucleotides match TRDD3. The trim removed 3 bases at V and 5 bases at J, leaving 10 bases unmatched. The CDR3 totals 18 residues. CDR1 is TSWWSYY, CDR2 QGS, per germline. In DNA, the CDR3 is TGTGCTCTTGGGGAGTATTCTGGGGGATACGATCCCACAGCACAACTCTTCTTT. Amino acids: CALGEYSGGYDPTAQLFF.

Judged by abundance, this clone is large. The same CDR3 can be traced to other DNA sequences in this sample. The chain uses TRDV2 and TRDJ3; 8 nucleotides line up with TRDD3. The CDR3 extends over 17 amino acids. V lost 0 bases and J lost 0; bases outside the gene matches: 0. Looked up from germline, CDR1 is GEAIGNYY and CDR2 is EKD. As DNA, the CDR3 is TGTGCCTGTGACACCGGGGGATACTCCTGGGACACCCGACAGATGTTTTTC. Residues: CACDTGGYSWDTRQMFF.

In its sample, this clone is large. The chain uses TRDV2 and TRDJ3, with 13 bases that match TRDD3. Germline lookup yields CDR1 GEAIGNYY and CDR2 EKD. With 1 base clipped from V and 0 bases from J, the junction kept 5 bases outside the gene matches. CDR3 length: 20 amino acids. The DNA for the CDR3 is TGTGCCTGTGACACGGCTACTGGGGGATACGGCTCCTGGGACACCCGACAGATGTTTTTC. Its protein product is CACDTATGGYGSWDTRQMFF.

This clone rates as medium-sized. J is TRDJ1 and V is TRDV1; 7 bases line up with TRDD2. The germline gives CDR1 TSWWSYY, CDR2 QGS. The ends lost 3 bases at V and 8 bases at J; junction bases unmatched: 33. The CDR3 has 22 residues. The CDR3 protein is CALGETPPFLRPTSPLWQKLIF. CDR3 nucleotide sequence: TGTGCTCTTGGGGAGACTCCCCCTTTCCTACGCCCTACTTCTCCACTATGGCAAAAACTCATCTTT.

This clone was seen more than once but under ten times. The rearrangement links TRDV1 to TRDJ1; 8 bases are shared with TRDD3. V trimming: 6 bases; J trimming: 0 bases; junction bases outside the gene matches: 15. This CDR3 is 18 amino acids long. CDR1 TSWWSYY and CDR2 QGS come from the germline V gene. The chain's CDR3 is CALGSFPYWGSYTDKLIF. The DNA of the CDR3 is TGTGCTCTTGGTAGTTTTCCGTACTGGGGGTCTTACACCGATAAACTCATCTTT.